This T cell receptor (beta chain) was recovered during a study of blood T cell repertoires in COVID-19. Overall study: Collection of acute and convalescent COVID-19 samples took place in the United States, Italy and Spain. PBMCs, B-cell-depleted T cells, or T cells provided the cDNA or gDNA that made up the material.

This clone was counted a single time. This CDR3 has 13 amino acids. The V end lost 5 bases, the J end lost 2 bases, and 12 bases lay between the germline ends. The V gene's germline CDR1 is GTSNPN and CDR2 SVGIG (reference sequence). Sequenced by immunoSEQ multiplex PCR; TCRdb stores in-frame clones only, minus some. This sample has 45,000 to 70,000 clones, with around 80% found just once. The clonotype was recovered from a woman of 80 years or more with acute or convalescent COVID-19. The sequencing sample was made of peripheral blood. The chain couples TRBV30 to TRBJ1-1; possibly TRBD1 for D (6 bases). The CDR3 reads CAWAGQLNTEAFF. CDR3 DNA sequence: TGTGCCTGGGCCGGACAGCTCAACACTGAAGCTTTCTTT.